At least ten counts were recorded for the clone carrying this TCR beta chain. Its antigen is undetermined. The data belong to a study of beta chain features in type 1 diabetes. Trimming removed 2 bases at V and 5 bases at J, with 7 bases between. The CDR3 length is 12 residues. Germline V gene sequence: CDR1 SGHDN, CDR2 FVKESK. Study-wide results and caveats: Comparison showed that naive, central memory and Treg TCRB repertoires appeared more similar among patients than among healthy donors.

All of the isolated RNA was reverse transcribed, so expressed TCRB transcripts were sequenced. Only in-frame clones appear in the TCRdb table, and some are missing; sequencing was by immunoSEQ multiplex PCR. The repertoire holds 450,000 or so clones, with about an eighth as singletons. This receptor was identified in a young woman in good health. The sequenced sample consisted of naive CD4+ T cells from blood. This rearrangement joins TRBV14 to TRBJ2-7; D remains unclear. CDR3 DNA sequence: TGTGCCAGCAGCCAATCGGTCCACGAGCAGTACGTC. Its protein is CASSQSVHEQYV.